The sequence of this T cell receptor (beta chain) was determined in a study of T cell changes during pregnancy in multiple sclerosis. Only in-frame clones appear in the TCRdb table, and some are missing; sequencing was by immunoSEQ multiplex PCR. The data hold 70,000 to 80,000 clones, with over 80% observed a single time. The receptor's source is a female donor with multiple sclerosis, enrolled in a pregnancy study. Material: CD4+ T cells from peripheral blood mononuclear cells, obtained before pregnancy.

Here the CDR3 reads CASSTQGASEKLFF. The CDR3 DNA reads as TGTGCCAGCAGCACACAGGGGGCATCTGAAAAACTGTTTTTT. This rearrangement joins TRBV5-4 to TRBJ1-4; TRBD1 aligns across 9 bases. The CDR3 has 14 amino acids. Germline CDR1 reads SGHNT; CDR2 reads YYREEE (reference sequence). Unmatched junction bases numbered 5, after V lost 4 bases and J lost 7 bases.